The 8 T cell receptor beta chains listed next were all sequenced from one sample in a study of blood T cell repertoires in COVID-19. The data were produced by immunoSEQ multiplex PCR, yet TCRdb's version contains in-frame clones alone and is incomplete. Altogether about 180,000 clones are present, around nine tenths being singletons, with the ten largest covering around 12%. The sequencing input was peripheral blood. All receptors derive from a woman in her 70s with COVID-19, enrolled during active disease.

This clone was detected a few times. The chain is built from TRBV27 and TRBJ1-6; no clear D. From germline, CDR1 is MNHEY and CDR2 SMNVEV (reference sequence). The CDR3 spans 15 residues. V was clipped by 0 bases and J by 9 bases, with 12 bases between them. As DNA, the CDR3 is TGTGCCAGCAGTTTATCGCCCGTGGGGAGTTCACCCCTCCACTTT. This gives the protein CASSLSPVGSSPLHF.

The rearrangement links TRBV19 to TRBJ2-1; perhaps TRBD2 as D (5 bases). The CDR3 length is 14 residues. CDR1 is LNHDA, CDR2 SQIVND, per germline (reference sequence). Trimming pared 6 bases from V and 5 bases from J, leaving 14 bases between. The CDR3 DNA is TGTGCCAGTAGGAGGGCAGGATCTAACAATGAGCAGTTCTTC. Its protein is CASRRAGSNNEQFF.

The chain links TRBV7-9 to TRBJ2-1; TRBD2 matches at 9 bases. This CDR3 comprises 16 residues. The V and J ends lost 1 base and 7 bases, in that order; junction bases with no gene match: 8. CDR1 and CDR2 (germline): SEHNR, FQNEAQ (reference sequence). DNA for the CDR3: TGTGCCAGCAGCTTAGATGGCGGGAGGGCCATGAATGAGCAGTTCTTC. Protein sequence: CASSLDGGRAMNEQFF.

This chain connects TRBV4-2 to TRBJ2-2; 8 positions match TRBD2. V lost 0 bases and J lost 1; bases outside the gene matches: 7. This CDR3 has 18 amino acids. CDR1 is LGHNA, CDR2 YNFKEQ, per germline. The CDR3 nucleotides read TGTGCCAGCAGCCAAGACGGAAGCGGGAGCGGGAACACCGGGGAGCTGTTTTTT. Its protein is CASSQDGSGSGNTGELFF.

The chain is built from TRBV5-1 and TRBJ1-2, with a weak D call TRBD1 (5 bases). CDR1 and CDR2 (germline): SGHRS, YFSETQ. V was trimmed by 3 bases and J by 7 bases, leaving 13 bases between them. This CDR3 region has 13 residues. This CDR3 reads CASSSPGFSGYTF. CDR3 in DNA: TGCGCCAGCAGCTCACCAGGGTTCTCTGGCTACACCTTC.

V is TRBV19 and J is TRBJ1-2; 7 nucleotides agree with TRBD1. Losses at the gene ends were 6 bases for V and 0 bases for J; bases not matched to a gene: 4. The CDR3 spans 14 residues. The germline CDR1 and CDR2 sequences are LNHDA and SQIVND (reference sequence). The CDR3 loop is CASRTGTANYGYTF. For the CDR3, the DNA is TGTGCCAGTAGAACCGGGACAGCTAACTATGGCTACACCTTC.

This sequence joins TRBV28 and TRBJ1-5; maybe TRBD1 (5 bases). This CDR3 contains 15 residues. Germline CDR1 and CDR2: MDHEN and SYDVKM. Trimming cost V 3 bases and J 5 bases, with 14 bases left between them. CDR3: CASSFRAGLHQPQHF. In DNA, the CDR3 is TGTGCCAGCAGTTTTAGGGCAGGGCTCCATCAGCCCCAGCATTTT.

The chain couples TRBV4-2 to TRBJ2-1; 14 bases agree with TRBD2. Germline trimming cut 4 bases from V and 7 bases from J; bases unmatched to any gene: 3. The CDR3 spans 15 residues. CDR1 LGHNA and CDR2 YNFKEQ come from the germline V gene. CDR3 coding DNA: TGTGCCAGCAGCCCGACTAGCGGGAGGGAGAATGAGCAGTTCTTC. Protein: CASSPTSGRENEQFF.